This TCR beta chain stems from a study of cytomegalovirus exposure and HLA in healthy donors. Study outcomes and limitations: Researchers counted about 150 TCR beta chains as cytomegalovirus-associated.

Looked up from germline, CDR1 is SGHRS and CDR2 is YFSETQ. The V and J ends lost 0 bases and 0 bases respectively, with 7 bases between them. The CDR3 runs to 15 residues. In the case of this clone: Antigen unknown.

Use of 60 Vbeta and 13 Jbeta primers characterized the PCR. TCRdb's copy holds only in-frame clones and misses some; the assay was immunoSEQ multiplex PCR. The sample lists 140,000 to 150,000 clones, roughly 86% occurring once. The sequence was collected from a woman aged 40 to 50 in good health and CMV-seronegative. V usage is TRBV5-1 and J usage is TRBJ2-1, with D hard to call. Sequencing input: PBMCs. Here the CDR3 reads CASSLGQSSYNEQFF. The CDR3 DNA is TGCGCCAGCAGCTTGGGGCAAAGCTCCTACAATGAGCAGTTCTTC. The variable domain in full, completed from reference TRBV5-1 and TRBJ2-1, reads KAGVTQTPRYLIKTRGQQVTLSCSPISGHRSVSWYQQTPGQGLQFLFEYFSETQRNKGNFPGRFSGRQFSNSRSEMNVSTLELGDSALYLCASSLGQSSYNEQFFGPGTRLTVL.